Listed below are T cell receptor beta chains from one sample, sequenced in a study of T cells in Graves' hyperthyroidism and ophthalmopathy. MiXCR, applied by TCRdb to the multiplex PCR reads, yields one record per CDR3 protein. The sample has 450,000 to 600,000 distinct CDR3 sequences, about 14% seen once; the top ten hold approximately 14%. The source material was blood. These receptors were taken from a woman in her thirties or forties with Graves' hyperthyroidism. Each CDR3 is given with its conserved first and last residue. Fields, in order: J gene, clone size, CDR3 length, V gene, D gene, CDR3 protein, CDR3 DNA. The D gene is left open where the match is weak. Expanded clones get a size class; other rows say once, few or many, or leave the size out.

TRBJ1-1,many,15,TRBV12-3/TRBV12-4,TRBD1,CASSPGQGTNTEAFF,TGTGCCAGCAGTCCTGGACAGGGGACGAACACTGAAGCTTTCTTT
TRBJ2-1,few,16,TRBV6-1,TRBD2,CASSTFIAGEVNEQFF,TGTGCCAGCAGTACTTTTATAGCGGGAGAGGTAAATGAGCAGTTCTTC
TRBJ2-5,many,14,TRBV5-1,TRBD1,CASSYDRVLETQYF,TGCGCCAGCAGCTACGACAGGGTTCTCGAGACCCAGTACTTC
TRBJ2-1,NA,12,TRBV11-3,TRBD2,CASSLRENEQFF,TGTGCCAGCAGCCTGCGGGAGAATGAGCAGTTCTTC
TRBJ2-3,many,15,TRBV6-1,NA,CASSEAAPSTDTQYF,TGTGCCAGCAGTGAAGCTGCACCTAGCACAGATACGCAGTATTTT
TRBJ1-3,many,14,TRBV20-1,NA,CSAKTGNSGNTIYF,TGCAGTGCTAAGACGGGAAACTCTGGAAACACCATATATTTT
TRBJ1-2,many,13,TRBV2,NA,CASSAEANYGYTF,TGTGCCAGCTCGGCAGAAGCTAACTATGGCTACACCTTC
TRBJ2-2,few,16,TRBV5-1,NA,CASSLAAGINTGELFF,TGCGCCAGCAGCTTGGCAGCAGGGATCAACACCGGGGAGCTGTTTTTT
TRBJ2-1,NA,16,TRBV4-2,TRBD2,CASSQEAGGSYNEQFF,TGTGCCAGCAGCCAAGAAGCGGGAGGCTCCTACAATGAGCAGTTCTTC
TRBJ2-7,many,15,TRBV30,TRBD2,CAWSVLSSGSYEQYF,TGTGCCTGGAGTGTTTTATCTAGCGGGAGCTACGAGCAGTACTTC
TRBJ2-1,NA,16,TRBV29-1,TRBD2,CSTPARAGGRYNEQFF,TGCAGCACCCCGGCGAGGGCGGGAGGGCGGTACAATGAGCAGTTCTTC
TRBJ1-1,NA,12,TRBV29-1,NA,CSVDQSSTEAFF,TGCAGCGTTGATCAGAGTTCTACTGAAGCTTTCTTT
TRBJ1-1,NA,13,TRBV30,NA,CAWIGLLNTEAFF,TGTGCCTGGATCGGACTTTTGAACACTGAAGCTTTCTTT
TRBJ1-1,NA,10,TRBV7-3,NA,CASSDDGAFF,TGTGCCAGCAGCGACGACGGAGCTTTCTTT
TRBJ2-3,NA,23,TRBV4-1,TRBD2,CASSQDQPQWGLAVDISTDTQYF,TGCGCCAGCAGCCAAGATCAGCCGCAGTGGGGACTAGCGGTAGACATTAGCACAGATACGCAGTATTTT
TRBJ2-5,NA,15,TRBV28,NA,CASTTSGVREETQYF,TGTGCCAGCACCACCTCGGGGGTCAGGGAGGAGACCCAGTACTTC
TRBJ2-5,many,13,TRBV20-1,NA,CSARDTLAETQYF,TGCAGTGCTAGAGATACGTTGGCGGAGACCCAGTACTTC
TRBJ1-6,few,13,TRBV27,NA,CASSFNRDSPLHF,TGTGCCAGCAGTTTTAACAGGGACTCACCCCTCCACTTT
TRBJ2-1,many,12,TRBV18,NA,CASSAGYNEQFF,TGTGCCAGCTCGGCGGGCTACAATGAGCAGTTCTTC
TRBJ1-2,NA,16,TRBV7-8,NA,CASSPPRQGPLYGYTF,TGCGCCAGCAGCCCACCTCGGCAGGGGCCTCTCTATGGCTACACCTTC
TRBJ2-5,few,12,TRBV2,NA,CASSEAAETQYF,TGTGCCAGCAGTGAAGCTGCGGAGACCCAGTACTTC
TRBJ1-6,NA,20,TRBV18,NA,CASSLAGVDAWSSYNSPLHF,TGTGCCAGCTCACTCGCGGGCGTGGACGCCTGGAGCTCCTATAATTCACCCCTCCACTTT
TRBJ2-7,many,12,TRBV28,NA,CASSPIDDEQYF,TGTGCCAGCAGTCCCATCGACGACGAGCAGTACTTC
TRBJ1-5,many,15,TRBV7-2,TRBD1,CASSLGGQAPQPQHF,TGTGCCAGCAGCTTAGGCGGACAGGCACCCCAGCCCCAGCATTTT
TRBJ2-5,NA,15,TRBV12-3/TRBV12-4,TRBD2,CASSLSFGGEGTQYF,TGTGCCAGCAGTCTGTCGTTCGGGGGGGAAGGGACCCAGTACTTC